This TCR beta chain emerged from a study of blood T cell repertoires in COVID-19. Study overall: The analysed material was cDNA or gDNA that came from T cells, B-cell-depleted T cells, or PBMCs.

The germline V gene has CDR1 KGHDR and CDR2 SFDVKD. V was pared by 7 bases and J by 4 bases, with 7 bases of the junction left unmatched. The length of the CDR3 is 14 residues. Some clones are missing from TCRdb's copy, which holds only in-frame ones; the method was immunoSEQ multiplex PCR. The sample has 90,000 or so clones, about 84% seen once; the top ten hold 25%. This TCR was recovered from a human donor in a cohort sampled during active COVID-19. The V and J genes are TRBV24-1 and TRBJ2-5; TRBD1 matches at 8 bases. Material for sequencing was peripheral blood. CDR3 nucleotide sequence: TGTGCCACCAGCGCGCAGGGGGCGGGAGAGACCCAGTACTTC. Residues: CATSAQGAGETQYF.